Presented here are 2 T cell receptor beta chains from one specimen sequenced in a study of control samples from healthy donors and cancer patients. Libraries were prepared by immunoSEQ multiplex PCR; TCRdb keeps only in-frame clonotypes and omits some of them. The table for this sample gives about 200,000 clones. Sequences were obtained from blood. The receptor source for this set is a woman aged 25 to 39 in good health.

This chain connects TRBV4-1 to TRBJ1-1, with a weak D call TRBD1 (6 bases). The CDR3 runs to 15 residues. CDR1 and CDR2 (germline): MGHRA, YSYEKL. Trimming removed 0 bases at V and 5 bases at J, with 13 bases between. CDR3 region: CASSQEGTGITEAFF. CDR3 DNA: TGCGCCAGCAGCCAAGAGGGAACAGGGATTACTGAAGCTTTCTTT.

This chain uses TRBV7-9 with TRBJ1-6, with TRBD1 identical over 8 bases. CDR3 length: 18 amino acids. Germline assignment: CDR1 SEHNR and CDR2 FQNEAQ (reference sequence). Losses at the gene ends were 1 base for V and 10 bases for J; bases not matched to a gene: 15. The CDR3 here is CASSLDRLSWTGMSPLHF. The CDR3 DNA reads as TGTGCCAGCAGCTTAGACCGGCTGTCGTGGACAGGGATGTCACCCCTCCACTTT.